These 14 T cell receptor beta chains came from one sample sequenced in a study of T cell changes during pregnancy in multiple sclerosis. Produced via immunoSEQ multiplex PCR; TCRdb's table is partial and in-frame only. The repertoire consists of around 86,000 clones, with approximately 92% occurring once and the leading ten covering approximately 1%. The sequences come from peripheral blood, collected in the first trimester of pregnancy. Every receptor here comes from a female donor with multiple sclerosis, enrolled in a pregnancy study.

J is TRBJ2-7 and V is TRBV5-1; 11 bases are a match to TRBD2. This CDR3 has 15 residues. Germline loops: CDR1 SGHRS, CDR2 YFSETQ. V shed 1 base and J 4 bases; nucleotides not matched to a gene: 4. Written as DNA, the CDR3 is TGCGCCAGCAGCTTGAAAACTAGCGGGAGTTACGAGCAGTACTTC. It is translated as CASSLKTSGSYEQYF.

V is TRBV2 and J is TRBJ2-3; D might be TRBD2 (5 bases). This CDR3 contains 14 residues. V was clipped by 8 bases and J by 1 base, with 13 bases between them. The germline V gene encodes CDR1 SNHLY and CDR2 FYNNEI. CDR3 protein: CASVLDWGTDTQYF. The CDR3 nucleotides are TGTGCCAGCGTTTTGGACTGGGGCACAGATACGCAGTATTTT.

The chain links TRBV18 to TRBJ2-1; the match to TRBD2 covers 7 bases. The V gene's germline CDR1 is KGHSH and CDR2 LQKENI. J lost 7 bases, V lost 4 bases, and 4 bases had no gene match. The CDR3 is made up of 13 amino acids. CDR3: CASSRSGVNEQFF. CDR3 DNA: TGTGCCAGCTCACGCAGCGGGGTTAATGAGCAGTTCTTC. Based on the CDR3 plus reference TRBV18 and TRBJ2-1, the full variable domain is NAGVMQNPRHLVRRRGQEARLRCSPMKGHSHVYWYRQLPEEGLKFMVYLQKENIIDESGMPKERFSAEFPKEGPSILRIQQVVRGDSAAYFCASSRSGVNEQFFGPGTRLTVL.

This chain uses TRBV14 with TRBJ1-4; 9 bases align to TRBD1. The CDR3 extends over 15 amino acids. In germline, CDR1 is SGHDN, CDR2 FVKESK. Trimming cost V 0 bases and J 11 bases; bases outside gene matches: 7. CDR3 in DNA: TGTGCCAGCAGCCAAGAATCCGGGACAGGGTTTAAACTGTTTTTT. Translating gives CASSQESGTGFKLFF.

The chain is built from TRBV28 and TRBJ1-1, with D unresolved. The CDR3 has 14 residues. CDR1 and CDR2 (germline): MDHEN, SYDVKM. V lost 7 bases and J 1 base, leaving 13 bases between the germline ends. The CDR3 DNA is TGTGCCAGCACCCGTCTCCCCCCGAACACTGAAGCTTTCTTT. This translates into CASTRLPPNTEAFF.

This chain links TRBV28 with TRBJ1-1; TRBD1 matches at 7 bases. CDR1 and CDR2 from the germline V gene are MDHEN and SYDVKM. V dropped 6 bases and J dropped 4; count of bases not matched to a gene: 11. This CDR3 region has 15 residues. The CDR3 bases are TGTGCCAGCAGACCCCGACAGGGAACCGGCACTGAAGCTTTCTTT. This gives the protein CASRPRQGTGTEAFF. Filled out from reference TRBV28 and TRBJ1-1, the complete variable domain reads DVKVTQSSRYLVKRTGEKVFLECVQDMDHENMFWYRQDPGLGLRLIYFSYDVKMKEKGDIPEGYSVSREKKERFSLILESASTNQTSMYLCASRPRQGTGTEAFFGQGTRLTVV.

The J gene is TRBJ2-5, the V gene TRBV7-2; 10 nucleotides agree with TRBD2. The CDR3 runs 19 residues. V lost 1 base to trimming and J lost 0 bases; unmatched junction nucleotides: 11. Germline V lookup: CDR1 SGHTA, CDR2 FQGNSA. CDR3 loop: CASSLVGLAGAAYQETQYF. The CDR3 coding sequence is TGTGCCAGCAGCTTAGTAGGGCTAGCGGGGGCCGCGTACCAAGAGACCCAGTACTTC.

The CDR3 coding sequence is TGCAGCTTCTCCGGGACAGGGCTTTACGAGCAGTACTTC. This sequence encodes CSFSGTGLYEQYF. This chain connects TRBV29-1 to TRBJ2-7; 9 nucleotides line up with TRBD1. V was clipped by 8 bases and J by 4 bases; unmatched bases: 9. The CDR3 length is 13 residues. Per germline, CDR1 SQVTM and CDR2 ANQGSEA.

The chain carries TRBV6-5 and TRBJ1-6; D call uncertain. The CDR3 runs to 12 residues. The V gene's germline CDR1 is MNHEY and CDR2 SVGAGI. V gave up 4 bases and J gave up 7 bases, with 5 bases separating them. The CDR3 DNA reads as TGTGCCAGCAGTTCCACAAATTCACCCCTCCACTTT. Amino acid sequence: CASSSTNSPLHF.

This chain joins TRBV15 and TRBJ2-2, with a tentative D call TRBD2 (5 bases). The CDR3 loop spans 18 amino acids. V dropped 1 base and J dropped 4 bases, with 19 bases sitting between them. The V gene's germline CDR1 is LNHNV and CDR2 YYDKDF (reference sequence). CDR3 sequence reads: CATSRAPLDLSGTGELFF. CDR3 coding DNA: TGTGCCACCAGCAGAGCGCCTTTGGACTTAAGCGGCACCGGGGAGCTGTTTTTT.

The V and J genes are TRBV5-5 and TRBJ1-3, with D possibly TRBD1 on 5 matching bases. V was pared by 0 bases and J by 2 bases, with 18 bases between. CDR1 is SGHKS and CDR2 is YYEKEE in the germline V gene (reference sequence). This CDR3 region has 18 residues. The CDR3 sequence: CASSLVVRARPPGNTIYF. The CDR3 DNA is TGTGCCAGCAGCTTGGTGGTCAGGGCCCGACCACCTGGAAACACCATATATTTT.

This chain links TRBV15 with TRBJ2-3, with D uncertain. Per the germline V gene, CDR1 is LNHNV and CDR2 is YYDKDF (reference sequence). The CDR3 covers 15 residues. V lost 4 bases and J 1 base, leaving 12 bases between the germline ends. Written as DNA, the CDR3 is TGTGCCACCAGCAAACGGGTATTCGGCACAGATACGCAGTATTTT. Amino acids: CATSKRVFGTDTQYF. Filled out from reference TRBV15 and TRBJ2-3, the complete variable domain reads DAMVIQNPRYQVTQFGKPVTLSCSQTLNHNVMYWYQQKSSQAPKLLFHYYDKDFNNEADTPDNFQSRRPNTSFCFLDIRSPGLGDTAMYLCATSKRVFGTDTQYFGPGTRLTVL.

CDR3: CASSLGLAGVVYNEQFF. The CDR3 DNA sequence: TGTGCCAGCAGTTTAGGACTAGCGGGAGTGGTCTACAATGAGCAGTTCTTC. This chain uses TRBV28 with TRBJ2-1, with 13 bases aligning to TRBD2. CDR1 is MDHEN and CDR2 is SYDVKM in the germline V gene. Trimming cost V 2 bases and J 3 bases; bases outside gene matches: 4. This CDR3 is 17 amino acids long.

J is TRBJ1-1 and V is TRBV6-1; D is perhaps TRBD1 (6 bases). Between the trimmed V and J ends, which lost 5 bases and 4 bases, there was a span of 14 bases. The CDR3 is 14 residues long. Germline lookup yields CDR1 MNHNS and CDR2 SASEGT. For the CDR3, the DNA is TGTGCCAGCAGTCCACAGGGAGCCGGCACTGAAGCTTTCTTT. Translating it yields CASSPQGAGTEAFF.